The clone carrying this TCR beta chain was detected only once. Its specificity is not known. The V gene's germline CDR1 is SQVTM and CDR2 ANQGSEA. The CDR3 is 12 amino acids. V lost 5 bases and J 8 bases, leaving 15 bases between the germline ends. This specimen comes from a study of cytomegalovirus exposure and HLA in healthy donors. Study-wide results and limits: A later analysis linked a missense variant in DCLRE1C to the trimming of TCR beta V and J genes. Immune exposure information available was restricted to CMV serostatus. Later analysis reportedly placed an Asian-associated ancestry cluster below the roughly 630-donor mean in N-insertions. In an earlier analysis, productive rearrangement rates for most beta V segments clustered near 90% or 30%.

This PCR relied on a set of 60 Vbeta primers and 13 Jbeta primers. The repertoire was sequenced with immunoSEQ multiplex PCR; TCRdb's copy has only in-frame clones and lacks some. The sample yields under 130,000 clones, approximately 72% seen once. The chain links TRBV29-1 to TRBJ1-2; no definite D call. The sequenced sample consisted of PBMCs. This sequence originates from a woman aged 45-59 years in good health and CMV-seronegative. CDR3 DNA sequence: TGCAGCGTTCTTCTCCCATCGAGGGGCTACACCTTC. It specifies CSVLLPSRGYTF.